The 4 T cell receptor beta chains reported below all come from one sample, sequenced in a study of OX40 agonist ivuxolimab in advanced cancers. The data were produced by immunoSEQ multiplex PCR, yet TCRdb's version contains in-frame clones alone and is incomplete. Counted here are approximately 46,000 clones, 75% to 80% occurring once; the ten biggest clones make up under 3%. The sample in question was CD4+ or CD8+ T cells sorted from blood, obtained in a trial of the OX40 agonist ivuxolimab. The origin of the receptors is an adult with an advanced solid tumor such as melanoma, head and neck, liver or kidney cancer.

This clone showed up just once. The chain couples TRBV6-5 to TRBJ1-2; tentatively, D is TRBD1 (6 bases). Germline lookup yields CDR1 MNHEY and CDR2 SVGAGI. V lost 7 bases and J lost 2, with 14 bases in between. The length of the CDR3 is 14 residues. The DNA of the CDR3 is TGTGCCAGCACCAGGACAGCTCTCAACTATGGCTACACCTTC. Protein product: CASTRTALNYGYTF.

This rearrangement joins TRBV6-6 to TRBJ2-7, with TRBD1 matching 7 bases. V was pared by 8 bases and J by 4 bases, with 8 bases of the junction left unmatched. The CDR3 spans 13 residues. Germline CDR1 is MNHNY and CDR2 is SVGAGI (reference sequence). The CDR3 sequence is CASRQGARYEQYF. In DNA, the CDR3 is TGTGCCAGCCGACAGGGCGCGAGGTACGAGCAGTACTTC.

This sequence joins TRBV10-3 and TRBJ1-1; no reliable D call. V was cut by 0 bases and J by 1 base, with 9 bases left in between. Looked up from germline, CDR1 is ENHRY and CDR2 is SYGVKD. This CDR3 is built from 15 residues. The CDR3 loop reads CAISESKTQNTEAFF. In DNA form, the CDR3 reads TGTGCCATCAGTGAGTCAAAGACACAGAACACTGAAGCTTTCTTT.

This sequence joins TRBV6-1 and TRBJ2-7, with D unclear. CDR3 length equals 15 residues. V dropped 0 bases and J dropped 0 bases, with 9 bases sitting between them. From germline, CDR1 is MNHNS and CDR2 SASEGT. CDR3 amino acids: CASSEAHGFSYEQYF. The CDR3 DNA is TGTGCCAGCAGTGAAGCGCATGGGTTCTCCTACGAGCAGTACTTC.